These T cell receptor beta chains were read from a single sample in a study of early T cells in non-severe SARS-CoV-2 infection. TCRdb passed the 5' RACE reads through MiXCR, listing each CDR3 protein once. This table has tens of thousands of distinct CDR3 sequences, about 4.3% appearing once. The sequencing input was whole blood. These receptors were taken from an adult who was a healthcare worker with PCR-confirmed SARS-CoV-2 infection or an uninfected control (not recorded which). CDR3s include the opening cysteine and the closing phenylalanine or tryptophan.

TRBV14	TRBJ2-3	CASSQVRGGLGDTQYF
TRBV7-6	TRBJ1-1	CASSLGSHTEAFF
TRBV19	TRBJ2-1	CASSIFGQEFF
TRBV12-3/TRBV12-4	TRBJ1-6	CASSPGGTNSPLHF
TRBV5-1	TRBJ1-3	CASHPGQNSGNTIYF
TRBV27	TRBJ2-1	CASSKRPNEQFF
TRBV3-1	TRBJ1-2	CASSQPGQVYGYTF
TRBV6-2/TRBV6-3	TRBJ2-4	CASSYSAGRGNIQYF
TRBV3-1	TRBJ1-3	CASSRETGNTIYF
TRBV28	TRBJ2-7	CASLLQGIGNEQYF
TRBV5-1	TRBJ2-5	CASSPGAGQETQYF
TRBV11-2	TRBJ2-7	CASSLVVDYFSPEQYF
TRBV7-9	TRBJ2-1	CASSATGTGSYNEQFF
TRBV7-8	TRBJ2-1	CASSHVTRTNEQFF
TRBV11-2	TRBJ1-2	CASSRSALTNYTF
TRBV29-1	TRBJ1-2	CSVEGGNWISGYTF
TRBV18	TRBJ2-7	CASSQGGTYEQYF
TRBV7-2	TRBJ2-5	CASSPLRGPQETQYF